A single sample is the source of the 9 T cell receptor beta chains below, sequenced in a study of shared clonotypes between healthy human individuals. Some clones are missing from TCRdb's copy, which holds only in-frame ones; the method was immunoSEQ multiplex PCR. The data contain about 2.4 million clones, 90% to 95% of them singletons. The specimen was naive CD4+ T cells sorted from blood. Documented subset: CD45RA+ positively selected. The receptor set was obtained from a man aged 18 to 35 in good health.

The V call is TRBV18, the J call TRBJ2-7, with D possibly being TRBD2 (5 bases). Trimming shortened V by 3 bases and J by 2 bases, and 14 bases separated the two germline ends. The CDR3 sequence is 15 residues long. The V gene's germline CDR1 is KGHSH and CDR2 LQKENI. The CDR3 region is CASSPIPSFAYEQYF. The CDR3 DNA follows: TGTGCCAGCTCACCTATTCCTAGCTTCGCCTACGAGCAGTACTTC. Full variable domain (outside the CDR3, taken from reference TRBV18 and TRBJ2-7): NAGVMQNPRHLVRRRGQEARLRCSPMKGHSHVYWYRQLPEEGLKFMVYLQKENIIDESGMPKERFSAEFPKEGPSILRIQQVVRGDSAAYFCASSPIPSFAYEQYFGPGTRLTVT.

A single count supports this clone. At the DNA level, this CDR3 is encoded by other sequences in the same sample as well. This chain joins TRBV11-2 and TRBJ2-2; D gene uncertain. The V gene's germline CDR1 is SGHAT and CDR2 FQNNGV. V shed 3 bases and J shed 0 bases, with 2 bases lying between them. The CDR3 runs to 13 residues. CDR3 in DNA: TGTGCCAGCAGCTTCGCGAACACCGGGGAGCTGTTTTTT. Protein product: CASSFANTGELFF.

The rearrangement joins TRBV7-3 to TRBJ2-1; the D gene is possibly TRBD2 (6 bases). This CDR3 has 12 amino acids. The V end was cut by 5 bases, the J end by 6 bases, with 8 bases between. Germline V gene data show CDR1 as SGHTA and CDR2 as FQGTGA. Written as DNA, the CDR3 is TGTGCCAGCAGCCCCGGGGGCAATGAGCAGTTCTTC. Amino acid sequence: CASSPGGNEQFF.

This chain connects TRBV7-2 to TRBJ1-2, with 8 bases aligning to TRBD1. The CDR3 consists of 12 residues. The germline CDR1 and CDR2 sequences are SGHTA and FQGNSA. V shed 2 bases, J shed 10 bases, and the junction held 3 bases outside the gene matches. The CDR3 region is CASSLRQGNYTF. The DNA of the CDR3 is TGTGCCAGCAGCTTACGACAGGGGAACTACACCTTC.

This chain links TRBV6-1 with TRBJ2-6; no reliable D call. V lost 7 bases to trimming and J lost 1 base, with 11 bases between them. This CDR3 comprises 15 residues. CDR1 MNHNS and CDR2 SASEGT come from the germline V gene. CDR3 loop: CASTAATSGANVLTF. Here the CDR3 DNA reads TGTGCCAGCACCGCGGCCACGTCTGGGGCCAACGTCCTGACTTTC.

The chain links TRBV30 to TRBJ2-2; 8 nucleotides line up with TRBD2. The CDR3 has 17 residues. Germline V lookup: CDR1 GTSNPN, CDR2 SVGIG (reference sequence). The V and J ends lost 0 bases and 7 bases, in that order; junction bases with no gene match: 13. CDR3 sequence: CAWSVRGGARKNGELFF. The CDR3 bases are TGTGCCTGGAGTGTACGGGGGGGCGCAAGGAAAAACGGGGAGCTGTTTTTT.

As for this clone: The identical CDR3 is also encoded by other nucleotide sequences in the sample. The CDR3 region has the DNA TGTGCCAGTAGTATACAGGGGGCAGATACCGGGGAGCTGTTTTTT. Translating it yields CASSIQGADTGELFF. The V call is TRBV19, the J call TRBJ2-2; 8 positions match TRBD1. From germline, CDR1 is LNHDA and CDR2 SQIVND (reference sequence). J was trimmed by 5 bases and V by 2 bases; bases with no gene match: 4. This CDR3 region has 15 residues.

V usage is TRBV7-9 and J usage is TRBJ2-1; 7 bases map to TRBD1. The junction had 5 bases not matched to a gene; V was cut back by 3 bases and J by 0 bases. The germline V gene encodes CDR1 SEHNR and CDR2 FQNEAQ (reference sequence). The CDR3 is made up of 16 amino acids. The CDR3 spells CASSFPDRISYNEQFF. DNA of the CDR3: TGTGCCAGCAGCTTTCCGGACAGGATCTCCTACAATGAGCAGTTCTTC.

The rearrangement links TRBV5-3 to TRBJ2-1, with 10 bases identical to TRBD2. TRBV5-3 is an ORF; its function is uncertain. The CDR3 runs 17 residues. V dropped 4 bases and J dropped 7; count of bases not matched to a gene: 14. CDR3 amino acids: CARSPSDLYSGGNEQFF. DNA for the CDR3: TGTGCCAGAAGCCCGTCGGATCTCTATAGCGGGGGGAATGAGCAGTTCTTC.